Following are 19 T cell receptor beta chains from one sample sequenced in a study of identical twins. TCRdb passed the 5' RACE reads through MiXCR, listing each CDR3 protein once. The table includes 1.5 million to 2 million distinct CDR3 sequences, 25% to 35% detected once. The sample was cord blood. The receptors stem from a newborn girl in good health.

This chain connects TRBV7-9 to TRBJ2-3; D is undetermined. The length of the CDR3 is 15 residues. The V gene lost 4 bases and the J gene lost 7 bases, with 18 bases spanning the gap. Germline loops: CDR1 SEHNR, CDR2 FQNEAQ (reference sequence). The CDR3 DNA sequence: TGTGCCAGCAGCTCGGACCGATTTGGAATCCATACGCAGTATTTT. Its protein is CASSSDRFGIHTQYF.

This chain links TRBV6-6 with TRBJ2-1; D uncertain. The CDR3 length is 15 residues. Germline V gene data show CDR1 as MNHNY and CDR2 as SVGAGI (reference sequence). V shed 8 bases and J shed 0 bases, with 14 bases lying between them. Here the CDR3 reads CASAKLGSSYNEQFF. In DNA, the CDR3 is TGTGCCAGCGCGAAACTCGGAAGCTCCTACAATGAGCAGTTCTTC.

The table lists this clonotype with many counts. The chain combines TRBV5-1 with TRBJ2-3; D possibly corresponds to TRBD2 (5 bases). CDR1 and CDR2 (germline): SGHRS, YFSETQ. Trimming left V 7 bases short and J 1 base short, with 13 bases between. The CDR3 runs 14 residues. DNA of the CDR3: TGCGCCAGCCGAACCGTCGGGGGCACAGATACGCAGTATTTT. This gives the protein CASRTVGGTDTQYF.

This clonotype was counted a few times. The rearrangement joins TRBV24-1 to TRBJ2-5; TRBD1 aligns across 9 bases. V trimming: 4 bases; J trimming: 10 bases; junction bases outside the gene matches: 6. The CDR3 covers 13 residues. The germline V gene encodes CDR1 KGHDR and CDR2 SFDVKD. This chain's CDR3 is CATSDKTGGLQYF. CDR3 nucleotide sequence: TGTGCCACCAGTGACAAAACAGGGGGCCTCCAGTACTTC.

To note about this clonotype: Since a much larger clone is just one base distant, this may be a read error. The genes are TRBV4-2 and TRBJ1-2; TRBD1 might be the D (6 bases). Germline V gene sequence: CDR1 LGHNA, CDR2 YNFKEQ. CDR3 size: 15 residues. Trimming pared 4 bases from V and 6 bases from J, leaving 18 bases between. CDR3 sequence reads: CASSLVGGRRDGYTF. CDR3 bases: TGTGCCAGCAGCCTCGTTGGGGGGCGAAGGGATGGCTACACCTTC.

The DNA for the CDR3 is TGTGCCATCAGTGAGCCGGGGACAGGGACGAACGAGCAGTACTTC. It translates to CAISEPGTGTNEQYF. This chain uses TRBV10-3 with TRBJ2-7; 9 bases line up with TRBD1. V lost 2 bases, J lost 5 bases, and 7 bases stayed unmatched. The CDR3 has 15 amino acids. The germline V gene encodes CDR1 ENHRY and CDR2 SYGVKD.

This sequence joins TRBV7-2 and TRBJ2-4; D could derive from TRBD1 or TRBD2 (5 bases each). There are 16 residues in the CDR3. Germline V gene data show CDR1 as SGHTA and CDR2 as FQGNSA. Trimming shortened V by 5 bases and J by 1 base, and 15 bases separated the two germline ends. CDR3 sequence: CASSPLKWGAKNIQYF. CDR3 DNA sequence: TGTGCCAGCAGCCCCCTCAAATGGGGGGCCAAAAACATTCAGTACTTC.

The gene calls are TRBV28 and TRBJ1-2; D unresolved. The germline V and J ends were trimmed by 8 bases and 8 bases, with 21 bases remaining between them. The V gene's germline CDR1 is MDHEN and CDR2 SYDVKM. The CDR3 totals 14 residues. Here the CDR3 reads CASHPGREVWGYTF. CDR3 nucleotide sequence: TGTGCCAGCCACCCGGGAAGGGAAGTTTGGGGCTACACCTTC.

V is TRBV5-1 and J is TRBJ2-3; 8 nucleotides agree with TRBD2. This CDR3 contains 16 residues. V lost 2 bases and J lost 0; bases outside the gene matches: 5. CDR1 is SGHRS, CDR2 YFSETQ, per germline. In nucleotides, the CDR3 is TGCGCCAGCAGCTTCCGTAGCGGGATTAGCACAGATACGCAGTATTTT. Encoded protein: CASSFRSGISTDTQYF.

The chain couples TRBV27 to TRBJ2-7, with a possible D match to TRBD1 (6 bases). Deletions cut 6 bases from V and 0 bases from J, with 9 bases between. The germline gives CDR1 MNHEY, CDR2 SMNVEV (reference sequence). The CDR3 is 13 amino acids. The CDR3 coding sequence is TGTGCCAGCAGGGGACAAAACTCCTACGAGCAGTACTTC. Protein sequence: CASRGQNSYEQYF.

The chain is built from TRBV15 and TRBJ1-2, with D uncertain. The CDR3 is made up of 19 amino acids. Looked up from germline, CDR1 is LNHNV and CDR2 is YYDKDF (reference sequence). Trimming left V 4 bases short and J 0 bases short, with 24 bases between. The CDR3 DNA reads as TGTGCCACCAGCAACTTATCATTTAGGGATACTAGATCTAACTATGGCTACACCTTC. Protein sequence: CATSNLSFRDTRSNYGYTF.

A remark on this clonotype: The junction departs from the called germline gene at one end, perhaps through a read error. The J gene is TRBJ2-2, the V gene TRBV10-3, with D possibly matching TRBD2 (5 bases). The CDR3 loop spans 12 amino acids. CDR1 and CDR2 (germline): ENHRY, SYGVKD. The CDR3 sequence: CAIRGNTGELFF. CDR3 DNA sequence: TGTGCCATCAGGGGGAACACCGGGGAACTGTTTTTT.

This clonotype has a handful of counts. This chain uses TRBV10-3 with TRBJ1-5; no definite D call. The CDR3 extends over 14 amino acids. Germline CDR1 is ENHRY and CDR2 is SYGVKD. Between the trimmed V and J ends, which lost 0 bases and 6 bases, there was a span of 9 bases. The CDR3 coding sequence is TGTGCCATCAGTGAGTCACCGGGGTCTCAGCCCCAGCATTTT. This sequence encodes CAISESPGSQPQHF.

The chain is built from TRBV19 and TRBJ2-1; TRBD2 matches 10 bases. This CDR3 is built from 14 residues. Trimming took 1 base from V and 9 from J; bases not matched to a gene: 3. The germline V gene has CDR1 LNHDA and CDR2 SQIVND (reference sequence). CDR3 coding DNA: TGTGCCAGTAGTATAGGGGGACTAGCGAGTGAGCAGTTCTTC. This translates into CASSIGGLASEQFF.

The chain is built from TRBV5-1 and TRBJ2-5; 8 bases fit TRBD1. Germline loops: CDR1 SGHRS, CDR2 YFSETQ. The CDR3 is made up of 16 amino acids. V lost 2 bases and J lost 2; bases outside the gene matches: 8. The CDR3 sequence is CASSFGQGVGQETQYF. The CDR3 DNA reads TGCGCCAGCAGCTTCGGACAGGGAGTAGGGCAAGAGACCCAGTACTTC.

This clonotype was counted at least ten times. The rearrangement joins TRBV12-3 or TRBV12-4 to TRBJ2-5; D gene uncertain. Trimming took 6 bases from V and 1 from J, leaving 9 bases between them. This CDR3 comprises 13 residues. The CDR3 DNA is TGTGCCAGCAGCTTAAAGGGCCAAGAGACCCAGTACTTC. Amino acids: CASSLKGQETQYF.

CDR3 bases: TGTGCCAGTAGGACAAAACTAGTATTCTACAATGAGCAGTTCTTC. The encoded protein is CASRTKLVFYNEQFF. V is TRBV19 and J is TRBJ2-1; the D gene is possibly TRBD2 (5 bases). Trimming stripped 6 bases from V and 3 bases from J, with 15 bases between. Per the germline V gene, CDR1 is LNHDA and CDR2 is SQIVND (reference sequence). The CDR3 contains 15 residues.

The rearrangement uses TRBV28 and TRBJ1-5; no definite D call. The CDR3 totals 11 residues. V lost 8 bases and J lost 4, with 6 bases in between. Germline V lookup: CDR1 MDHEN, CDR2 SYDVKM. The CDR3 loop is CASGLNQPQHF. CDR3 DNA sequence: TGTGCCAGCGGGCTAAATCAGCCCCAGCATTTT.

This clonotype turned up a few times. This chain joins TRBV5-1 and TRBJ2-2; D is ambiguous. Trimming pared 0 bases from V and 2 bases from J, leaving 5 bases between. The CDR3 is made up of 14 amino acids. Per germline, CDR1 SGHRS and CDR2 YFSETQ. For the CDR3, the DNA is TGCGCCAGCAGCTTGGTTGTCAACACCGGGGAGCTGTTTTTT. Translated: CASSLVVNTGELFF.